Listed here are 24 T cell receptor beta chains from one sample, sequenced in a study of regulatory T cells in long-lasting Graves disease. Indicated time point: newly diagnosed GD, antithyroid drugs for less than 3 months. Generation of the TCR library employed RNA extracted from PBMCs. Construction of TCR beta libraries relied on iRepertoire HTBI primers and on Arm-PCR targeting CDR3 regions. TCRdb analysed the multiplex PCR reads with MiXCR anew, one entry per CDR3 protein. The data hold a few hundred thousand distinct CDR3 sequences, with roughly 13% observed a single time. This same sample was also taken into another study, of T cells in Graves' hyperthyroidism and ophthalmopathy.

This material consisted of peripheral blood mononuclear cells (PBMCs), taken at new diagnosis, from a patient treated with antithyroid drugs. The origin of the receptors is a young man with Graves disease.

This clonotype was counted only a few times. The genes are TRBV5-6 and TRBJ2-3; maybe TRBD2 (6 bases). CDR3 length equals 15 residues. CDR1 SGHDT and CDR2 YYEEEE come from the germline V gene. Trimming stripped 3 bases from V and 5 bases from J, with 16 bases between. CDR3 in amino acids: CASSSGVGRRDTQYF. For the CDR3, the DNA is TGTGCCAGCAGCTCGGGCGTCGGGAGACGAGATACGCAGTATTTT.

This clonotype has ten or more counts. The V gene is TRBV19, the J gene TRBJ1-1; D might be TRBD1 (6 bases). The CDR3 contains 12 residues. Germline CDR1 reads LNHDA; CDR2 reads SQIVND (reference sequence). V was pared by 9 bases and J by 3 bases, with 11 bases between. The CDR3 coding sequence is TGTGCCAGCCAAGACAGGTACACTGAAGCTTTCTTT. Protein sequence: CASQDRYTEAFF.

V usage is TRBV3-1 and J usage is TRBJ1-2; 7 bases are a match to TRBD1. The CDR3 covers 15 residues. Germline values: CDR1 LGHDT, CDR2 YNNKEL (reference sequence). Losses at the gene ends were 3 bases for V and 3 bases for J; bases not matched to a gene: 7. CDR3 bases: TGTGCCAGCAGCCAGAGAGACAGGGTAGACTATGGCTACACCTTC. It encodes CASSQRDRVDYGYTF.

The rearrangement joins TRBV20-1 to TRBJ2-5; 8 bases line up with TRBD2. Germline CDR1 reads DFQATT; CDR2 reads SNEGSKA (reference sequence). The CDR3 length is 15 residues. The V segment lost 5 bases and the J segment 2 bases; nucleotides outside the gene matches: 10. The CDR3 DNA is TGCAGTGCTCGCCGCTCAACTAGCGGACAAGAGACCCAGTACTTC. Translation: CSARRSTSGQETQYF.

With regard to this clonotype: This may be a read error, as it is one base from a much larger clone. The CDR3 spells CAGSTGTSGATEQFF. CDR3 DNA sequence: TGCGCCGGCAGCACCGGGACTAGCGGGGCCACGGAGCAGTTCTTC. The chain uses TRBV5-1 and TRBJ2-1, with 13 bases lining up with TRBD2. There are 15 residues in the CDR3. Germline V gives CDR1 SGHRS, CDR2 YFSETQ.

Ten or more counts support this clonotype. The chain employs TRBV3-1 and TRBJ2-7; TRBD2 matches 11 bases. The V gene end was trimmed by 1 base and the J gene end by 2 bases; junction bases not matched to a gene: 4. The CDR3 sequence is 16 residues long. Germline CDR1 reads LGHDT; CDR2 reads YNNKEL (reference sequence). CDR3 protein: CASSQVRLAGTYEQYF. The CDR3 bases are TGTGCCAGCAGCCAAGTTAGACTAGCGGGAACCTACGAGCAGTACTTC.

This clonotype was counted between two and nine times. The V call is TRBV3-1, the J call TRBJ2-3; tentatively, D is TRBD2 (5 bases). V was cut by 0 bases and J by 3 bases, with 16 bases left in between. The germline CDR1 and CDR2 sequences are LGHDT and YNNKEL (reference sequence). CDR3 size: 17 residues. The CDR3 reads CASSQEVSGSLTDTQYF. DNA of the CDR3: TGTGCCAGCAGCCAAGAGGTCAGCGGAAGTTTAACAGATACGCAGTATTTT.

This clonotype came up a few times. The V gene is TRBV20-1, the J gene TRBJ2-7; 13 positions agree with TRBD2. Germline CDR1 reads DFQATT; CDR2 reads SNEGSKA (reference sequence). The CDR3 covers 19 residues. V shed 0 bases and J 4 bases; nucleotides not matched to a gene: 15. As DNA, the CDR3 is TGCAGTGCTAGAGAAAATTCAAGGACTAGCGGGAGTTGGAGATACGAGCAGTACTTC. This gives the protein CSARENSRTSGSWRYEQYF.

The chain recombines TRBV5-1 with TRBJ2-4; a possible D gene is TRBD1 (7 bases). Germline CDR1 reads SGHRS; CDR2 reads YFSETQ. This CDR3 is built from 14 residues. Deletions cut 3 bases from V and 5 bases from J, with 12 bases between. In DNA, the CDR3 is TGCGCCAGCAGCTCGGCGGGACAGCAAAACATTCAGTACTTC. This codes for CASSSAGQQNIQYF.

This clonotype was seen repeatedly, ten times or more. The gene calls are TRBV20-1 and TRBJ2-5; D may be TRBD2 (6 bases). CDR3 length: 13 amino acids. Germline values: CDR1 DFQATT, CDR2 SNEGSKA (reference sequence). V lost 6 bases to trimming and J lost 5 bases, with 16 bases between them. CDR3 sequence: CSAYGGTPETQYF. Here the CDR3 DNA reads TGCAGTGCGTATGGCGGGACCCCGGAGACCCAGTACTTC.

This chain joins TRBV19 and TRBJ2-1; D might be TRBD2 (6 bases). The CDR3 totals 13 residues. Germline lookup yields CDR1 LNHDA and CDR2 SQIVND (reference sequence). With 3 bases removed from V and 8 bases from J, the gap between germline ends came to 11 bases. The DNA of the CDR3 is TGTGCCAGTAGTATTCCTAGCGCCCATGAGCAGTTCTTC. Residues: CASSIPSAHEQFF.

This clonotype was observed a few times. The chain carries TRBV4-1 and TRBJ2-2; 10 nucleotides agree with TRBD2. V shed 0 bases, J shed 4 bases, and the junction held 5 bases outside the gene matches. The CDR3 length is 17 residues. Germline V lookup: CDR1 MGHRA, CDR2 YSYEKL. The CDR3 loop is CASSQESLAGVTGELFF. The CDR3 DNA is TGCGCCAGCAGCCAAGAGTCGCTAGCGGGAGTCACCGGGGAGCTGTTTTTT.

Ten or more counts support this clonotype. The chain joins TRBV12-5 to TRBJ2-1; unclear D gene. Trimming shortened V by 6 bases and J by 5 bases, and 14 bases separated the two germline ends. Germline CDR1 reads LGHNT; CDR2 reads FRNRAP. This CDR3 comprises 14 residues. The CDR3 nucleotides read TGTGCTAGTGGGGATGTTCTGCCAGACAATGAGCAGTTCTTC. Translating gives CASGDVLPDNEQFF.

This clonotype was counted only a few times. The CDR3 region is CASSTRADQPQHF. The CDR3 nucleotides are TGTGCCAGCTCCACCAGGGCGGATCAGCCCCAGCATTTT. The chain joins TRBV18 to TRBJ1-5; D might be TRBD1 (5 bases). V was pared by 6 bases and J by 5 bases, with 11 bases between. CDR1 and CDR2 from the germline V gene are KGHSH and LQKENI. CDR3 length equals 13 residues.

This sequence joins TRBV12-3 or TRBV12-4 and TRBJ1-5; D remains unclear. This CDR3 comprises 14 residues. V shed 8 bases and J shed 3 bases, with 14 bases lying between them. CDR3 region: CASSVGLFNQPQHF. Written as DNA, the CDR3 is TGTGCCAGCTCTGTCGGCCTGTTCAATCAGCCCCAGCATTTT.

This clonotype has ten or more counts. The CDR3 nucleotides are TGTGCCTGGAGTGTGTGGGGCGGCACTGAAGCTTTCTTT. Translation gives CAWSVWGGTEAFF. This chain joins TRBV30 and TRBJ1-1, with D possibly being TRBD1 (5 bases). The CDR3 consists of 13 residues. Germline loops: CDR1 GTSNPN, CDR2 SVGIG (reference sequence). The V gene lost 0 bases and the J gene lost 4 bases, with 9 bases spanning the gap.

A word on this clonotype: A far bigger clonotype differs at one base, so this is likely a read error. V is TRBV27 and J is TRBJ2-3; the match to TRBD2 covers 10 bases. Germline V gives CDR1 MNHEY, CDR2 SMNVEV (reference sequence). This CDR3 contains 14 residues. CDR3 sequence: CASRTVLAGDERYF. DNA of the CDR3: TGTGCCAGCAGAACCGTCCTAGCGGGGGACGAGCGGTACTTC.

The chain joins TRBV3-1 to TRBJ2-7; 11 bases fit TRBD1. The germline gives CDR1 LGHDT, CDR2 YNNKEL (reference sequence). The CDR3 loop spans 17 amino acids. The V and J ends lost 4 bases and 4 bases, in that order; junction bases with no gene match: 12. CDR3 loop: CASSPGQGGGSFYEQYF. In nucleotides, the CDR3 is TGTGCCAGCAGCCCGGGACAGGGGGGTGGATCCTTTTACGAGCAGTACTTC.

This clonotype was observed many times. This rearrangement joins TRBV12-3 or TRBV12-4 to TRBJ1-4; TRBD1 matches at 9 bases. The CDR3 has 16 amino acids. J was trimmed by 8 bases and V by 6 bases; bases with no gene match: 13. The CDR3 DNA follows: TGTGCCAGCAGCCGGACAGGGGTCGGGGAGGTGGAAAAACTGTTTTTT. Its protein is CASSRTGVGEVEKLFF.

In this sample, this clonotype turned up a few times. J is TRBJ2-7 and V is TRBV12-5; 8 nucleotides agree with TRBD2. V shed 5 bases and J 2 bases; nucleotides not matched to a gene: 5. The length of the CDR3 is 14 residues. CDR1 and CDR2 from the germline V gene are LGHNT and FRNRAP. CDR3 nucleotide sequence: TGTGCTAGTGGTACGGGGACTAGTCCCTACGAGCAGTACTTC. The encoded protein is CASGTGTSPYEQYF.

Many counts were recorded for this clonotype. The chain is built from TRBV2 and TRBJ2-7; 12 nucleotides agree with TRBD1. CDR3 size: 15 residues. Losses at the gene ends were 2 bases for V and 7 bases for J; bases not matched to a gene: 6. Germline CDR1 and CDR2: SNHLY and FYNNEI. CDR3 DNA: TGTGCCAGCAGTGAACTGGGACAGGGGGCGCGGGAGCAGTACTTC. This gives the protein CASSELGQGAREQYF.

This clonotype was observed a handful of times. A much larger clone lies a single base off, so this may be a read error. The chain combines TRBV15 with TRBJ1-6; TRBD1 matches at 7 bases. CDR1 and CDR2 from the germline V gene are LNHNV and YYDKDF (reference sequence). The CDR3 runs to 15 residues. The CDR3 spells CATSRDLQGNSPPHF. CDR3 sequence (DNA): TGTGCCACCAGCAGAGATCTACAGGGGAATTCACCCCCCCACTTT.

The chain is built from TRBV29-1 and TRBJ2-1, with D perhaps TRBD1 (6 bases). CDR1 is SQVTM, CDR2 ANQGSEA, per germline. This CDR3 comprises 12 residues. Deletions cut 3 bases from V and 10 bases from J, with 13 bases between. The CDR3 loop is CSVEQGWLEQFF. The CDR3 coding sequence is TGCAGCGTTGAGCAGGGGTGGCTCGAGCAGTTCTTC.

This clonotype was observed at least ten times. This chain connects TRBV7-9 to TRBJ2-7; D is perhaps TRBD1 or TRBD2 (5 bases each). CDR3 size: 14 residues. CDR1 is SEHNR and CDR2 is FQNEAQ in the germline V gene (reference sequence). V dropped 3 bases and J dropped 3 bases, with 12 bases sitting between them. For the CDR3, the DNA is TGTGCCAGCAGCTTTGGGGGAGAAGGCTACGAGCAGTACTTC. It yields the protein CASSFGGEGYEQYF. The variable domain in full, with the rest retrieved from reference TRBV7-9 and TRBJ2-7, is DTGVSQNPRHKITKRGQNVTFRCDPISEHNRLYWYRQTLGQGPEFLTYFQNEAQLEKSRLLSDRFSAERPKGSFSTLEIQRTEQGDSAMYLCASSFGGEGYEQYFGPGTRLTVT.